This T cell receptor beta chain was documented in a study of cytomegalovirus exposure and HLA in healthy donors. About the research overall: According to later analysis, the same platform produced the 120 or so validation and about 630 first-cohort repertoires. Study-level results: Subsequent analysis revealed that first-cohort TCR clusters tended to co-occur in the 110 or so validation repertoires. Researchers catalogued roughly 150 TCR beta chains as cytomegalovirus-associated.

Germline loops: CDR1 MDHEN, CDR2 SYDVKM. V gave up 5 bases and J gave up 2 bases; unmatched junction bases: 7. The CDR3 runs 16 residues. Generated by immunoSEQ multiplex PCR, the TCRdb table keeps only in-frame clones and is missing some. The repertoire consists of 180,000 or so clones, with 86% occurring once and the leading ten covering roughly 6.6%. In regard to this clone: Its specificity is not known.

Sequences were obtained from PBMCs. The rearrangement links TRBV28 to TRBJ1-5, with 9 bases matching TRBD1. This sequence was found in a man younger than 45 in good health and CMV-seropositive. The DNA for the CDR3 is TGTGCCAGCAGTGATACAGGGGGCGGTGGCAATCAGCCCCAGCATTTT. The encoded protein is CASSDTGGGGNQPQHF. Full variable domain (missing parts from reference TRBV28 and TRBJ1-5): DVKVTQSSRYLVKRTGEKVFLECVQDMDHENMFWYRQDPGLGLRLIYFSYDVKMKEKGDIPEGYSVSREKKERFSLILESASTNQTSMYLCASSDTGGGGNQPQHFGDGTRLSIL.